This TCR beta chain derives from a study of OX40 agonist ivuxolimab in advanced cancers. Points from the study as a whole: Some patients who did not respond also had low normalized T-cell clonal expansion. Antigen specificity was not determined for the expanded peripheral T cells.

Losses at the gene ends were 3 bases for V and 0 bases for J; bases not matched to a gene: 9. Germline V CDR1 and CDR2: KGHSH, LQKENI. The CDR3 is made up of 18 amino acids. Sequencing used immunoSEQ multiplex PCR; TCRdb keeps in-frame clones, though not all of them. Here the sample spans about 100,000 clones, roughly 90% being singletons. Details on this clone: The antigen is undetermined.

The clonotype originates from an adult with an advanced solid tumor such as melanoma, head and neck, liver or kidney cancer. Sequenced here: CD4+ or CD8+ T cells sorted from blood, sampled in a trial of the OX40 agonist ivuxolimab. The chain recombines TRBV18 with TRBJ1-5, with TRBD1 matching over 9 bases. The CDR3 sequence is CASSPGQGGTYSNQPQHF. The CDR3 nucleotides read TGTGCCAGCTCACCGGGACAGGGCGGAACTTATAGCAATCAGCCCCAGCATTTT.